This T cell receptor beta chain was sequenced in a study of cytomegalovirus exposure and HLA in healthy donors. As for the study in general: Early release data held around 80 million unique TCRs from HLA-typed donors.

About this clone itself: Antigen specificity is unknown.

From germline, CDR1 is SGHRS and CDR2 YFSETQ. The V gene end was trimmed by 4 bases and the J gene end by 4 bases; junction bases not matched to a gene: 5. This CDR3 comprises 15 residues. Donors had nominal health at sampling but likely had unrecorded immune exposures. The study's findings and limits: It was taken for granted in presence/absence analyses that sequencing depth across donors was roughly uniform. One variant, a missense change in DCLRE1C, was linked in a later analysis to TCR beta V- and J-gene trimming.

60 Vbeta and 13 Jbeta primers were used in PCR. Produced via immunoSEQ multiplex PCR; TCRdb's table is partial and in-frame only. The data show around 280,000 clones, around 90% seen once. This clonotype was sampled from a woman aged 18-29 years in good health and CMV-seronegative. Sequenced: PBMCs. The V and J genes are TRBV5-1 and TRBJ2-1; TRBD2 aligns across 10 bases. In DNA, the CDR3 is TGCGCCAGCAGCCCGAGGACTAGCGGTTACAATGAGCAGTTCTTC. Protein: CASSPRTSGYNEQFF.